This is a list of T cell receptor beta chains from one sample in a study of blood T cell repertoires in COVID-19. The protocol was immunoSEQ multiplex PCR, while the TCRdb copy is restricted to in-frame clones and leaves out a portion. The sample contains 88,000 or so clones, about 88% of which appear only once. Sample: peripheral blood. The receptor set was obtained from a man aged 60 to 75 with acute or convalescent COVID-19. The CDR3 runs from the conserved cysteine through the conserved F or W. D genes are given only for firm matches. Clone size is not always given. Where it is, it says once, few, many or a class for expanded clones.

size	D	V	J	CDR3	DNA
.	.	TRBV5-4	TRBJ1-4	CASSANGEKLFF	TGTGCCAGCAGCGCCAACGGGGAAAAACTGTTTTTT
.	.	TRBV19	TRBJ1-2	CASTPLGGMEAYGYTF	TGTGCCAGTACCCCCCTGGGGGGAATGGAGGCCTATGGCTACACCTTC
.	TRBD1	TRBV18	TRBJ1-5	CASSRDREGYQPQHF	TGTGCCAGCTCACGGGACAGGGAAGGGTATCAGCCCCAGCATTTT
.	.	TRBV3-1/TRBV3-2	TRBJ2-2	CASSRRGAGKTGELFF	TGTGCCAGCAGCCGCCGGGGAGCAGGAAAAACCGGGGAGCTGTTTTTT
.	.	TRBV27	TRBJ1-1	CASSFTGSNTEAFF	TGTGCCAGCAGTTTTACAGGGTCGAACACTGAAGCTTTCTTT
once	.	TRBV6-5	TRBJ2-1	CASRIGILSNEQFF	TGTGCCAGCAGGATCGGGATCCTGTCCAATGAGCAGTTCTTC
.	TRBD1	TRBV6-1	TRBJ1-2	CASSEGTGAIQW	TGTGCCAGCAGTGAAGGGACAGGGGCCATCCAGTGG
.	TRBD2	TRBV3-1/TRBV3-2	TRBJ2-7	CASSQDLGLAFGYEQYF	TGTGCCAGCAGCCAAGATCTAGGACTAGCGTTCGGTTACGAGCAGTACTTC
.	.	TRBV27	TRBJ1-5	CASSQSWGGNQPQHF	TGTGCCAGCAGCCAATCGTGGGGGGGCAATCAGCCCCAGCATTTT
.	TRBD2	TRBV7-6	TRBJ2-1	CASSESGGLYNEQFF	TGTGCCAGCAGCGAGAGCGGGGGCCTCTACAATGAGCAGTTCTTC
.	TRBD1	TRBV6-5	TRBJ1-2	CAGVDREGAGYTF	TGTGCCGGGGTGGACAGGGAGGGGGCCGGCTACACCTTC
.	TRBD1	TRBV19	TRBJ1-5	CASSPGQGGNQPQHF	TGTGCCAGTAGTCCAGGACAGGGTGGTAATCAGCCCCAGCATTTT
.	.	TRBV19	TRBJ1-4	CASSGARGNEKLFF	TGTGCCAGTAGTGGGGCTCGGGGGAATGAAAAACTGTTTTTT
.	.	TRBV20-1	TRBJ2-1	CSASAPRGSYNEQFF	TGCAGTGCTAGTGCTCCCCGGGGCTCCTACAATGAGCAGTTCTTC
.	.	TRBV5-1	TRBJ2-7	CASSLGTASYEQYF	TGCGCCAGCAGCTTGGGTACAGCCAGCTACGAGCAGTACTTC
.	.	TRBV10-2	TRBJ2-5	CASSETNRDQETQYF	TGCGCCAGCAGTGAGACAAACAGAGACCAAGAGACCCAGTACTTC
.	.	TRBV19	TRBJ1-2	CASSPDSYYGYTF	TGTGCCAGTAGTCCCGACAGTTACTATGGCTACACCTTC
.	.	TRBV5-1	TRBJ1-4	CASQGTGDEKLFF	TGCGCCAGCCAAGGTACGGGAGATGAAAAACTGTTTTTT
once	TRBD1	TRBV19	TRBJ1-1	CASSLDRGSTEAFF	TGTGCCAGTAGCCTGGACAGGGGGAGCACTGAAGCTTTCTTT
.	TRBD1	TRBV27	TRBJ2-7	CASSPRTGMPYEQYF	TGTGCCAGCAGTCCACGGACAGGGATGCCCTACGAGCAGTACTTC
once	.	TRBV2	TRBJ2-1	CASRQGMVTDEQFF	TGTGCCAGCAGACAGGGAATGGTAACGGATGAGCAGTTCTTC
.	.	TRBV5-1	TRBJ2-7	CASSLARGQYPSYEQYF	TGCGCCAGCAGCCTAGCCCGTGGACAGTATCCTTCCTACGAGCAGTACTTC
.	.	TRBV4-3	TRBJ2-7	CASSPRTSSSYEQYF	TGCGCCAGCAGCCCACGTACTAGCAGCTCCTACGAGCAGTACTTC
.	.	TRBV19	TRBJ1-2	CASSIRAGGSYGYTF	TGTGCCAGTAGTATAAGGGCGGGCGGATCCTATGGCTACACCTTC
.	TRBD1	TRBV7-2	TRBJ1-6	CASTQGGTYNSPLHF	TGTGCCAGCACCCAGGGGGGAACCTATAATTCACCCCTCCACTTT
.	TRBD1	TRBV10-3	TRBJ1-4	CAISETGDRDGSKLFF	TGTGCCATCAGTGAGACAGGGGACAGGGATGGATCAAAACTGTTTTTT
.	.	TRBV27	TRBJ2-2	CASSIGGRHTAGELFF	TGTGCCAGCAGTATTGGGGGCAGGCACACCGCCGGGGAGCTGTTTTTT
.	.	TRBV30	TRBJ1-2	CAWSKVQGYGYTF	TGTGCCTGGAGTAAAGTCCAGGGCTATGGCTACACCTTC
once	TRBD1	TRBV6-5	TRBJ1-3	CASSLTGQGAGNTIYF	TGTGCCAGCAGTTTGACTGGACAGGGGGCTGGAAACACCATATATTTT
.	.	TRBV11-3	TRBJ2-1	CASSRGTTEQFF	TGTGCCAGCTCTAGGGGGACAACTGAGCAGTTCTTC
few	TRBD2	TRBV6-6	TRBJ2-7	CASNRLAGAYEQYF	TGTGCCAGCAACCGACTAGCGGGGGCCTACGAGCAGTACTTC
.	TRBD1	TRBV30	TRBJ1-5	CAWSHNWGQRNQPQHF	TGTGCCTGGAGCCACAATTGGGGACAGCGGAATCAGCCCCAGCATTTT
once	.	TRBV12-3/TRBV12-4	TRBJ2-7	CASSLGAEQYF	TGTGCCAGCAGTTTAGGGGCCGAGCAGTACTTC
.	.	TRBV10-3	TRBJ1-6	CAISERDNINSPLHF	TGTGCCATCAGTGAGAGGGACAACATTAATTCACCCCTCCACTTT
.	TRBD1	TRBV7-9	TRBJ2-7	CASSLGQGGLVYEQYF	TGTGCCAGCAGCTTAGGACAGGGCGGTCTGGTGTACGAGCAGTACTTC
.	TRBD1	TRBV19	TRBJ1-6	CASSVYRGRNNSPLHF	TGTGCCAGTAGTGTGTACAGGGGTAGGAATAATTCACCCCTCCACTTT
.	.	TRBV27	TRBJ2-7	CASSPSRGPYEQYF	TGTGCCAGCAGTCCCTCCCGAGGCCCCTACGAGCAGTACTTC